The text below deals with one TCR beta chain. Its antigen is currently unknown. These data are taken from a study of cytomegalovirus exposure and HLA in healthy donors. Overall study context: One earlier analysis, a look at approximately 190 million T cells, found some 110 million unique TCR beta sequences.

The study's findings and limits: TCR beta V- and J-gene trimming was later associated with a missense DCLRE1C variant. Across HLA loci, a later analysis found differing TCR association rates, with DRB1 most and HLA-C fewest. Using the classifier, cytomegalovirus status was reportedly diagnosed with high specificity and sensitivity.

Primers included in the PCR were 60 Vbeta and 13 Jbeta primers. The data were produced by immunoSEQ multiplex PCR, yet TCRdb's version contains in-frame clones alone and is incomplete. The table shows around 80,000 clones, with roughly 85% occurring only once. This CDR3 has 13 residues. Germline-derived CDR1 and CDR2 are SGDLS and YYNGEE. V was clipped by 5 bases and J by 15 bases; unmatched bases: 10. The sequencing input was PBMCs. The source of this sequence is a female donor in good health and CMV-seronegative. This chain links TRBV9 with TRBJ2-1; 11 bases are shared with TRBD2. CDR3 nucleotide sequence: TGTGCCAGCAGTGGTTTTTCTAGCGGGGGGTTGTTCTTC. Its protein is CASSGFSSGGLFF. Based on the CDR3 plus reference TRBV9 and TRBJ2-1, the full variable domain is DSGVTQTPKHLITATGQRVTLRCSPRSGDLSVYWYQQSLDQGLQFLIQYYNGEERAKGNILERFSAQQFPDLHSELNLSSLELGDSALYFCASSGFSSGGLFFGPGTRLTVL.